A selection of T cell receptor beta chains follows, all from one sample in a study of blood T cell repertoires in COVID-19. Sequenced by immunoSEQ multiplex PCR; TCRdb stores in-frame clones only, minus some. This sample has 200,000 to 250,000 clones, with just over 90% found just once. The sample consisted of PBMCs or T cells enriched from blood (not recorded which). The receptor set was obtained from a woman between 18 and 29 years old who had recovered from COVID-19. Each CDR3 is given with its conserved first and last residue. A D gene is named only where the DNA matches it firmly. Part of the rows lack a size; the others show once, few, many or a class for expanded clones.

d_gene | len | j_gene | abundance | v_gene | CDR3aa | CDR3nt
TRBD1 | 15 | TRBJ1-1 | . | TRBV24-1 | CATSDSQGAGTEAFF | TGTGCCACCAGTGATTCCCAGGGGGCGGGCACTGAAGCTTTCTTT
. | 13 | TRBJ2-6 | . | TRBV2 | CASRMGQDNVLTF | TGTGCCAGCAGGATGGGACAAGACAACGTCCTGACTTTC
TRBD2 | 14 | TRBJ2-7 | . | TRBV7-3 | CAREAGTSGNEQYF | TGTGCCAGAGAAGCCGGGACTAGCGGGAACGAGCAGTACTTC
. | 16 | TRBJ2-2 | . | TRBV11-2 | CASSSRGGTNTGELFF | TGTGCCAGCAGCTCCCGAGGAGGGACGAACACCGGGGAGCTGTTTTTT
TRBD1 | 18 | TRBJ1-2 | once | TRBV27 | CASSLFGTGGWVWDGYTF | TGTGCCAGCAGTTTATTCGGGACAGGGGGCTGGGTTTGGGATGGCTACACCTTC
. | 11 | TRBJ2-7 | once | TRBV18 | CASSPEYEQYF | TGTGCCAGCTCACCTGAGTACGAGCAGTACTTC
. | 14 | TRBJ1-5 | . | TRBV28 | CASSRDVRPGAQHF | TGTGCCAGCAGTAGGGACGTGCGGCCAGGGGCCCAGCATTTT
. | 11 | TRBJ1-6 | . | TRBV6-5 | CASTLNSPLHF | TGTGCCAGCACTCTTAATTCACCCCTCCACTTT
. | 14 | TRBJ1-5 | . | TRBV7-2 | CASSSRQGNQPQHF | TGTGCCAGCAGCTCAAGGCAGGGTAATCAGCCCCAGCATTTT
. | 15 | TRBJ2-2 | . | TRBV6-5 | CASSYSFSYTGELFF | TGTGCCAGCAGTTACTCGTTCAGTTACACCGGGGAGCTGTTTTTT
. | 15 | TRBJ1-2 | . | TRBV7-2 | CASSLARHLPPWTNF | TGTGCCAGCAGCTTAGCGCGACACCTTCCCCCTTGGACTAACTTC
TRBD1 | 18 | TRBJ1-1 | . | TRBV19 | CASSFTRQGTWGGTEAFF | TGTGCCAGTAGTTTTACCCGACAGGGAACGTGGGGTGGCACTGAAGCTTTCTTT
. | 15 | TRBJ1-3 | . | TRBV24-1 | CATSDPLSSGNTIYF | TGTGCCACCAGTGACCCACTGAGCTCTGGAAACACCATATATTTT
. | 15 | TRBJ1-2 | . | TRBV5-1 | CASSLFQGSPHGYTF | TGCGCCAGCAGCTTGTTTCAGGGATCCCCCCATGGCTACACCTTC
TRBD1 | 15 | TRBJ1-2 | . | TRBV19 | CASWARDRELYGYTF | TGTGCCAGTTGGGCCCGGGACAGAGAGCTCTATGGCTACACCTTC
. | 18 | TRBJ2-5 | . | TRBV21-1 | CASSKVRRGGRGEETQYF | TGTGCCAGCAGCAAGGTGCGGCGGGGGGGCCGGGGAGAAGAGACCCAGTACTTC
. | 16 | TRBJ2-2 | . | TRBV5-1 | CASSLATSLETGELFF | TGCGCCAGCAGCTTGGCAACTAGCTTAGAAACCGGGGAGCTGTTTTTT
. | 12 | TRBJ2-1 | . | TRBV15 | CATSRAWSEQFF | TGTGCCACCAGCAGAGCCTGGAGTGAGCAGTTCTTC
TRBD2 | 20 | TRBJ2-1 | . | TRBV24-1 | CATSAPGASGGRVRSNEQFF | TGTGCCACCAGTGCCCCGGGGGCTAGCGGGGGCCGCGTTAGGTCCAATGAGCAGTTCTTC
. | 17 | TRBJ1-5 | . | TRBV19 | CASRSQMDRASNQPQHF | TGTGCCAGTAGAAGCCAAATGGACAGAGCTAGCAATCAGCCCCAGCATTTT
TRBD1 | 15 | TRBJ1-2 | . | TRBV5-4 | CASSRPGDRGGGYTF | TGTGCCAGCAGCCGCCCAGGGGACAGGGGAGGAGGCTACACCTTC
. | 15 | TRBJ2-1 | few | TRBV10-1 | CASSENQGHYNEQFF | TGCGCCAGCAGTGAGAACCAGGGGCACTACAATGAGCAGTTCTTC
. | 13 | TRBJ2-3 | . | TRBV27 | CASISGLTDTQYF | TGTGCCAGCATCTCAGGGCTCACAGATACGCAGTATTTT
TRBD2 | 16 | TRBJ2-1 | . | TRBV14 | CASSQLAASSYNEQFF | TGTGCCAGCAGCCAGCTAGCGGCGAGCTCCTACAATGAGCAGTTCTTC